Following are 9 T cell receptor beta chains from one sample sequenced in a study of graft-versus-host responses after intestinal transplantation. Clones were sequenced by immunoSEQ multiplex PCR, and TCRdb holds only the in-frame ones, with some missing. Of approximately 4,100 clones listed, roughly a fifth are singletons. The material was alloreactive CD4+ T cells from a mixed lymphocyte reaction culture, obtained before transplantation. The subset was: CFSE-low proliferating T cells sorted from roughly 6-day pre-transplant mixed lymphocyte reaction (GvH or HvG direction). The receptor set was obtained from a human patient who was an organ donor for intestinal transplantation.

The chain uses TRBV7-9 and TRBJ2-5, with unresolved D. V was cut by 1 base and J by 5 bases, with 8 bases left in between. This CDR3 comprises 13 residues. Germline assignment: CDR1 SEHNR and CDR2 FQNEAQ (reference sequence). The CDR3, as DNA: TGTGCCAGCAGCTTAGGGCGGTGGGAGACCCAGTACTTC. Encoded protein: CASSLGRWETQYF.

This clone was counted a few times. The gene calls are TRBV6-1 and TRBJ2-1; TRBD1 might be the D (6 bases). This CDR3 has 14 residues. Per germline, CDR1 MNHNS and CDR2 SASEGT. V lost 6 bases and J lost 9, with 18 bases in between. The CDR3 region is CASRTRGTGSEQFF. The CDR3 DNA reads TGTGCCAGCAGGACCAGAGGAACAGGGAGTGAGCAGTTCTTC.

The CDR3 spells CASSLRGGLGGYTF. CDR3 coding DNA: TGTGCCAGCAGCTTGCGGGGGGGCTTGGGCGGCTACACCTTC. This chain links TRBV5-7 with TRBJ1-2; maybe TRBD1 (6 bases). TRBV5-7 is identified as an open reading frame with a role that is uncertain. Trimming took off 1 base at V and 8 bases at J, with 15 bases between the two ends. CDR3 length: 14 residues.

The V call is TRBV10-3, the J call TRBJ2-5; 13 nucleotides agree with TRBD2. The V gene end was trimmed by 2 bases and the J gene end by 5 bases; junction bases not matched to a gene: 2. Germline V gene lookup returns CDR1 ENHRY and CDR2 SYGVKD. The length of the CDR3 is 15 residues. In DNA form, the CDR3 reads TGTGCCATCAGTGAGGTGACTAGCGGGGGGGAGACCCAGTACTTC. Its protein product is CAISEVTSGGETQYF.

This clone was seen more than once but under ten times. The chain carries TRBV5-6 and TRBJ2-3; 8 positions match TRBD1. The CDR3 has 16 residues. CDR1 and CDR2 (germline): SGHDT, YYEEEE. J was trimmed by 3 bases and V by 4 bases; bases with no gene match: 10. This chain's CDR3 is CASSPNGNRGTDTQYF. Written as DNA, the CDR3 is TGTGCCAGCAGCCCCAACGGGAACAGGGGGACAGATACGCAGTATTTT.

This clone is judged medium-sized. The rearrangement uses TRBV28 and TRBJ1-2; no clear D. Deletions cut 2 bases from V and 8 bases from J, with 12 bases between. This CDR3 is built from 13 residues. The germline V gene has CDR1 MDHEN and CDR2 SYDVKM. The CDR3 DNA reads as TGTGCCAGCAGTTTAAATTGGTGGGAGGGCTACACCTTC. It specifies CASSLNWWEGYTF.

Within the sample, this clone is medium-sized (0.01 to 0.1%). The genes are TRBV21-1 and TRBJ2-1; TRBD2 was called by the table and not checked on the DNA. TRBV21-1 is a documented pseudogene. The CDR3 has 13 residues. CDR3 sequence: CASSRGLVHEQFF. The CDR3, as DNA: TGTGCCAGCAGCAGGGGACTAGTCCATGAGCAGTTCTTC.

The chain joins TRBV12-2 to TRBJ1-1; TRBD1, as called in the table, went unchecked against the DNA. TRBV12-2 is a pseudogene segment. The CDR3 runs to 17 residues. CDR3 DNA sequence: TGTGCAAGTCGCTCAGTCCCGGGACAGGGTGGAGACACTGAAGCTTTCTTT. It encodes CASRSVPGQGGDTEAFF.

This rearrangement joins TRBV5-4 to TRBJ2-3, with 10 bases fitting TRBD2. Losses at the gene ends were 4 bases for V and 10 bases for J; bases not matched to a gene: 21. There are 18 residues in the CDR3. Germline V gene sequence: CDR1 SGHNT, CDR2 YYREEE (reference sequence). In nucleotides, the CDR3 is TGTGCCAGCAGCCTAAGCCCCGACAGCGGGGGGGCTGGGTTCGCGCAGTATTTT. Encoded protein: CASSLSPDSGGAGFAQYF.